Listed below are T cell receptor beta chains from one sample, sequenced in a study of CD8 T cells in ankylosing spondylitis. Via MiXCR, TCRdb re-called the 5' RACE reads, giving one row per CDR3 protein. The sample includes fewer than 550,000 distinct CDR3 sequences, roughly 5.3% of them seen just once. Specimen: blood, either unsorted or a sorted T cell fraction (not recorded which). All receptors derive from a male donor with ankylosing spondylitis. Both conserved end residues are part of each CDR3. A D gene is named only where the DNA matches it firmly. Where a row states a size, it is once, few, many or the class of an expanded clone; other rows omit it.

d_call	v_call	clone_size	j_call	cdr3_nt	cdr3_aa
-	TRBV7-2	few	TRBJ2-1	TGTGCCAGCAGCTTTACGGGGACCCCTTACAATGAGCAGTTCTTC	CASSFTGTPYNEQFF
-	TRBV4-3	many	TRBJ2-2	TGCGCCAGCAGCCAAGCCTTCCCGGGACACCTAGGAGGGGAGCTGTTTTTT	CASSQAFPGHLGGELFF
TRBD1	TRBV9	-	TRBJ2-7	TGTGCCAGCAGCGTAGCAGCCGGACAGGGCTTCTACGAGCAGTACTTC	CASSVAAGQGFYEQYF
TRBD1	TRBV28	-	TRBJ1-2	TGTGCCAGCAGTACCGTGGGGACAGCCTATGGCTACACCTTC	CASSTVGTAYGYTF
-	TRBV5-1	few	TRBJ1-2	TGCGCCAGCAGCGATCCCCGGGGGGGGAGCTATGGCTACACCTTC	CASSDPRGGSYGYTF
-	TRBV6-1	many	TRBJ1-1	TGTGCCAGCAGCCGGGGGGAACTGAACACTGAAGCTTTCTTT	CASSRGELNTEAFF
-	TRBV11-2	many	TRBJ1-2	TGTGCCAGCAGGCCTTCGGGCTATGGCTACACCTTC	CASRPSGYGYTF
-	TRBV4-3	many	TRBJ1-1	TGCGCCAGCAGCCAACTCCTAAAGGGACCGTTCGAAGCTTTCTTT	CASSQLLKGPFEAFF
-	TRBV7-3	many	TRBJ2-1	TGTGCCAGCAGCATGACAGCAAGCTCCTACAATGAGCAGTTCTTC	CASSMTASSYNEQFF
TRBD2	TRBV24-1	-	TRBJ2-5	TGTGCCACCAGTGACCCGGGACTAGCGGGAACCCAAGAGACCCAGTACTTC	CATSDPGLAGTQETQYF
-	TRBV7-2	many	TRBJ2-1	TGTGCCAGCAGCTTAGTACCACACCCCCATCCGGCCAATGAGCAGTTCTTC	CASSLVPHPHPANEQFF
TRBD1	TRBV7-6	many	TRBJ2-1	TGTGCCAGCAGCTCGCCTCAGGACAGGGGGACGAATGAGCAGTTCTTC	CASSSPQDRGTNEQFF
-	TRBV29-1	-	TRBJ1-5	TGCAGCGTTGGCGTAGGGGTCGATCAGCCCCAGCATTTT	CSVGVGVDQPQHF
-	TRBV6-1	many	TRBJ2-2	TGTGCCATCAAAGGGCTCAAGAACACCGGGGAGCTGTTTTTT	CAIKGLKNTGELFF
TRBD1	TRBV29-1	many	TRBJ2-5	TGCAGCGTTGTCCGGACAGGGGCGTTTGGGACCCAGTACTTC	CSVVRTGAFGTQYF
-	TRBV20-1	many	TRBJ1-2	TGCAGTGCTCCAGCTCGGGGCCACGAACACCCCTATGGCTACACCTTC	CSAPARGHEHPYGYTF
TRBD1	TRBV20-1	many	TRBJ1-1	TGCAGTGCTAGAGGGGACAGGCTGTTGAACACTGAAGCTTTCTTT	CSARGDRLLNTEAFF
-	TRBV12-5	-	TRBJ2-3	TGTGCTAGTGCCCCGGGCAGAGATACGCAGTATTTT	CASAPGRDTQYF
TRBD2	TRBV4-3	many	TRBJ2-3	TGCGCCAGCAGCCAAGATAGGCGGGAGGCGGGAAATACGCAGTATTTT	CASSQDRREAGNTQYF
TRBD1	TRBV6-5	many	TRBJ1-4	TGTGCCAGCAGACAGATACAGGGGGCTGGGGAAAAACTGTTTTTT	CASRQIQGAGEKLFF
-	TRBV28	-	TRBJ2-7	TGTGCCAGCAGTGTATTAGCGATCGCCTACGAGCAGTACTTC	CASSVLAIAYEQYF
TRBD2	TRBV18	many	TRBJ2-2	TGTGCCAGCAACGGACTAGCGGGAACCGGGGAGCTGTTTTTT	CASNGLAGTGELFF
TRBD1	TRBV4-3	many	TRBJ1-5	TGCGCCAGCAGCCTTAGCCCCCTCCGGGACAGCGACAATCAGCCCCAGCATTTT	CASSLSPLRDSDNQPQHF
-	TRBV20-1	-	TRBJ2-3	TGCAGTGCCCACCAGGGCCGGCCTACGCAGTATTTT	CSAHQGRPTQYF
-	TRBV20-1	-	TRBJ2-7	TGCAGTGCTAGAGAGTTGGGGGGAATTTACGAGCAGTACTTC	CSARELGGIYEQYF
-	TRBV3-1	many	TRBJ2-7	TGTGCCAGCAGCTTCCGACTAGTCCCCACCTACGAGCAGTACTTC	CASSFRLVPTYEQYF
-	TRBV28	many	TRBJ1-1	TGTGCCAGCAGTTTAGGGGAAGTGGTTGAAGCTTTCTTT	CASSLGEVVEAFF
-	TRBV11-2	many	TRBJ1-1	TGTGCCAGCAGCCCCTGGACAGTTTACACTGAAGCTTTCTTT	CASSPWTVYTEAFF
TRBD1	TRBV27	many	TRBJ2-7	TGTGCCAGCAGTTTATCAGGGACAGGGGGCCTATACGAGCAGTACTTC	CASSLSGTGGLYEQYF
-	TRBV7-9	many	TRBJ1-1	TGTGCCAGCAGCTTAAAAGACATTTTCACTGAAGCTTTCTTT	CASSLKDIFTEAFF
TRBD2	TRBV6-1	many	TRBJ2-3	TGTGCCAGCAGCGAGGGACTAGCGTTACCCGGAGATACGCAGTATTTT	CASSEGLALPGDTQYF
-	TRBV7-2	many	TRBJ1-6	TGTGCCACGAGCCCTGACAGTGGTTTTTCACCCCTCCACTTT	CATSPDSGFSPLHF
TRBD1	TRBV7-2	many	TRBJ1-2	TGTGCCAGCAGCCTACAGGGGTACGGGTGGGGCTACACCTTC	CASSLQGYGWGYTF
TRBD1	TRBV5-1	many	TRBJ2-3	TGCGCCAGCAGCTCGTGGACAGGCGGCACAGATACGCAGTATTTT	CASSSWTGGTDTQYF
TRBD1	TRBV10-3	many	TRBJ1-2	TGTGCCATCAGTACCGGGACAGTCTATGGCTACACCTTC	CAISTGTVYGYTF
-	TRBV5-1	many	TRBJ2-5	TGCGCCAGCAGCTTAAGACCGCCGGAGACCCAGTACTTC	CASSLRPPETQYF
-	TRBV5-6	few	TRBJ1-6	TGTGCCAGCAGCATTGCCCCCGATTCACCCCTCCACTTT	CASSIAPDSPLHF
-	TRBV20-1	many	TRBJ2-7	TGCAGTGCTGAGACAGAGACCTACGAGCAGTACTTC	CSAETETYEQYF
-	TRBV29-1	few	TRBJ1-2	TGTGGGGGCGGGGGGCAAAACTATGGCTACACCTTC	CGGGGQNYGYTF
TRBD1	TRBV5-1	many	TRBJ2-1	TGCGCCAGCAGCTTACAGGGGGTCAACAATGAGCAGTTCTTC	CASSLQGVNNEQFF
TRBD1	TRBV27	few	TRBJ1-1	TGTGCCAGCCGTAAGCGGGACAGGGGGCGTCAAGCTTTCTTT	CASRKRDRGRQAFF
TRBD1	TRBV2	many	TRBJ2-7	TGTGCCAGCAGTTATGACAGGGGGACGTACTACGAGCAGTACTTC	CASSYDRGTYYEQYF
-	TRBV11-1	many	TRBJ2-7	TGTGCCAGCAGCGGCCGGGTCCGGGGTCCAACTAGCTACTCCTACGAGCAGTACTTC	CASSGRVRGPTSYSYEQYF
TRBD1	TRBV5-1	few	TRBJ2-5	TGCGCCAGCAACAAGGGGACAGCCCAAGAGACCCAGTACTTC	CASNKGTAQETQYF
-	TRBV5-1	many	TRBJ1-1	TGCGCCAGCAGCTTGTCCGGAGCCCAGAACACTGAAGCTTTCTTT	CASSLSGAQNTEAFF
-	TRBV11-2	-	TRBJ2-3	TGTGCCACCCGGGCTCCTGGCGGTACGCAGTATTTT	CATRAPGGTQYF